One and the same sample provided the 32 T cell receptor beta chains below, sequenced in a study of T cell repertoires in cytomegalovirus infection. TCRdb reprocessed the reads via MiXCR and lists one record per CDR3 protein. Among approximately 120,000 distinct CDR3 sequences listed, less than 30% were seen once. No antigen has been assigned to these receptors. The sequencing here drew on CD8+ T cells from cultured PBMCs, taken from culture after CMV antigen stimulation. The receptors shown here come from a human donor in good health (CMV status not recorded). Some clones in this sample may be carry-over from other donors' samples.

This clonotype was detected many times. Written as DNA, the CDR3 is TGTGCCAGCCTCCGCGGGACAGGGTTTGGAGAGACCCAGTACTTC. Translating it yields CASLRGTGFGETQYF. The V gene is TRBV2, the J gene TRBJ2-5, with 9 positions matching TRBD1. With V trimmed by 8 bases and J by 4 bases, 11 bases remained unmatched. This CDR3 comprises 15 residues. Germline CDR1 and CDR2: SNHLY and FYNNEI.

This clonotype was counted many times. This rearrangement joins TRBV7-6 to TRBJ2-4, with unresolved D. Per germline, CDR1 SGHVS and CDR2 FNYEAQ. CDR3 size: 15 residues. V was clipped by 5 bases and J by 0 bases, with 11 bases between them. CDR3 DNA: TGTGCCAGCAGCCCCTTGGCACTAGCCAAAAACATTCAGTACTTC. This translates into CASSPLALAKNIQYF.

The rearrangement links TRBV12-3 or TRBV12-4 to TRBJ1-1, with 10 bases aligning to TRBD1. V was clipped by 7 bases and J by 5 bases; unmatched bases: 7. The CDR3 extends over 14 amino acids. The DNA of the CDR3 is TGTGCCAGCATCAGACAGGGGGCTGGGACTGAAGCTTTCTTT. Protein sequence: CASIRQGAGTEAFF.

The chain combines TRBV2 with TRBJ2-1; 8 nucleotides line up with TRBD2. The CDR3 is 15 residues long. The V gene's germline CDR1 is SNHLY and CDR2 FYNNEI. V was pared by 3 bases and J by 8 bases, with 9 bases of the junction left unmatched. CDR3 nucleotides: TGTGCCAGCAGTGAGGCCGGGGGGGGCTTCGATGAGCAGTTCTTC. As protein: CASSEAGGGFDEQFF.

The chain combines TRBV5-1 with TRBJ2-7, with D unresolved. The CDR3 spans 14 residues. Trimming took 2 bases from V and 2 from J, leaving 11 bases between them. Germline V lookup: CDR1 SGHRS, CDR2 YFSETQ. The DNA of the CDR3 is TGCGCCAGCAGCTTAAACCGGGCCGCCTACGAGCAGTACTTC. Translating gives CASSLNRAAYEQYF.

The chain has TRBV7-8 and TRBJ2-7; 7 positions match TRBD1. CDR3 length equals 16 residues. Germline V CDR1 and CDR2: SGHVS, FQNEAQ. V gave up 2 bases and J gave up 0 bases; unmatched junction bases: 7. The CDR3 reads CASSLNRGQPSYEQYF. CDR3 in DNA: TGTGCCAGCAGCTTAAACAGGGGACAACCCTCCTACGAGCAGTACTTC.

This clonotype has at least ten counts. V gene TRBV11-1 combines with J gene TRBJ2-1, with D uncertain. CDR3 length: 13 residues. The V end lost 0 bases, the J end lost 8 bases, and 8 bases lay between the germline ends. Germline CDR1 and CDR2: SGHAT and FQDESV (reference sequence). The CDR3 nucleotides read TGTGCCAGCAGCTTAGCGCCCCTTTATGAGCAGTTCTTC. Translating gives CASSLAPLYEQFF.

The genes are TRBV12-3 or TRBV12-4 and TRBJ1-1, with a weak D call TRBD1 (6 bases). Trimming took 5 bases from V and 6 from J, leaving 13 bases between them. The length of the CDR3 is 13 residues. In nucleotides, the CDR3 is TGTGCCAGCAGTCGTAACGGGGGCTCTGAAGCTTTCTTT. Its protein product is CASSRNGGSEAFF.

This clonotype was detected a few times. The CDR3 DNA follows: TGTGCCAGCAGCTTAGGAGCGCTCGGAGGGGCCTACGAGCAGTACTTC. The encoded protein is CASSLGALGGAYEQYF. The chain is built from TRBV7-9 and TRBJ2-7; D may be TRBD2 (6 bases). V lost 1 base and J lost 2, with 15 bases in between. CDR3 length equals 16 residues. CDR1 SEHNR and CDR2 FQNEAQ come from the germline V gene (reference sequence).

This sequence joins TRBV7-6 and TRBJ2-3; D is perhaps TRBD2 (7 bases). This CDR3 has 15 residues. Germline V CDR1 and CDR2: SGHVS, FNYEAQ. The germline V and J ends were trimmed by 1 base and 2 bases, with 10 bases remaining between them. The CDR3 loop reads CASSLGGGATDTQYF. The DNA for the CDR3 is TGTGCCAGCAGCTTAGGAGGGGGGGCCACAGATACGCAGTATTTT.

This clonotype was seen only a few times. CDR3 coding DNA: TGTGCCAGCAGTTTAGGGGGAGGGGGCCGGTCACCCCTCCACTTT. Translating it yields CASSLGGGGRSPLHF. This chain uses TRBV27 with TRBJ1-6, with 7 bases matching TRBD1. Germline CDR1 and CDR2: MNHEY and SMNVEV (reference sequence). The V and J ends lost 2 bases and 10 bases, in that order; junction bases with no gene match: 8. The CDR3 length is 15 residues.

The genes are TRBV12-3 or TRBV12-4 and TRBJ1-1; D perhaps matches TRBD1 (5 bases). The V end was cut by 9 bases, the J end by 3 bases, with 14 bases between. The CDR3 totals 13 residues. The CDR3 nucleotides are TGTGCCAGTCTTTTCGTGGGGGACACTGAAGCTTTCTTT. This sequence encodes CASLFVGDTEAFF.

This clonotype is a singleton in its sample. The chain joins TRBV27 to TRBJ1-2, with unresolved D. Germline V gene data show CDR1 as MNHEY and CDR2 as SMNVEV (reference sequence). Between the trimmed V and J ends, which lost 6 bases and 0 bases, there was a span of 11 bases. CDR3 length: 14 residues. CDR3 protein: CASSPTSTNYGYTF. CDR3 DNA sequence: TGTGCCAGCAGCCCTACATCCACTAACTATGGCTACACCTTC.

The chain uses TRBV28 and TRBJ2-3; D gene uncertain. In germline, CDR1 is MDHEN, CDR2 SYDVKM. This CDR3 comprises 16 residues. V shed 2 bases and J shed 4 bases, with 16 bases lying between them. The CDR3 spells CASSLSAPTGSDTQYF. The CDR3 region has the DNA TGTGCCAGCAGTTTAAGTGCGCCGACCGGGTCAGATACGCAGTATTTT.

This clonotype was seen a handful of times. The chain links TRBV7-9 to TRBJ2-5; TRBD2 is a possible D gene (6 bases). CDR1 SEHNR and CDR2 FQNEAQ come from the germline V gene (reference sequence). The V and J ends lost 5 bases and 4 bases respectively, with 17 bases between them. The CDR3 is made up of 15 amino acids. CDR3 sequence: CASSPRRGVGETQYF. CDR3 coding DNA: TGTGCCAGCAGCCCGAGGCGGGGAGTAGGAGAGACCCAGTACTTC.

This clonotype was detected only once. The V call is TRBV6-6, the J call TRBJ2-7; D is perhaps TRBD2 (6 bases). V gave up 6 bases and J gave up 3 bases, with 21 bases separating them. Looked up from germline, CDR1 is MNHNY and CDR2 is SVGAGI (reference sequence). The length of the CDR3 is 16 residues. CDR3 sequence: CASSSKGLTTLYEQYF. CDR3 DNA: TGTGCCAGCAGCTCGAAGGGACTCACCACCCTCTACGAGCAGTACTTC.

V gene TRBV29-1 combines with J gene TRBJ1-1; 9 nucleotides line up with TRBD1. V dropped 4 bases and J dropped 4; count of bases not matched to a gene: 7. The germline V gene has CDR1 SQVTM and CDR2 ANQGSEA. The CDR3 is 14 amino acids. CDR3 region: CSVVSGTGITEAFF. CDR3 bases: TGCAGCGTTGTGTCCGGGACAGGGATCACTGAAGCTTTCTTT.

In DNA, the CDR3 is TGCAGTGCTAGAGAGCCGGCAAACTATGGCTACACCTTC. It encodes CSAREPANYGYTF. The chain recombines TRBV20-1 with TRBJ1-2; no clear D gene. This CDR3 spans 13 amino acids. Deletions cut 0 bases from V and 2 bases from J, with 7 bases between. Per germline, CDR1 DFQATT and CDR2 SNEGSKA (reference sequence).

This clonotype was seen a handful of times. This chain connects TRBV12-3 or TRBV12-4 to TRBJ2-1; 10 bases match TRBD2. After removal of 5 bases from V and 8 bases from J, the junction contained 6 bases not matched to a gene. The CDR3 length is 14 residues. This chain's CDR3 is CASSKASGGYEQFF. DNA for the CDR3: TGTGCCAGCAGTAAGGCTAGCGGGGGCTATGAGCAGTTCTTC.

This clonotype was counted a few times. The chain couples TRBV29-1 to TRBJ2-7; D gene ambiguous. The CDR3 contains 12 residues. Germline lookup yields CDR1 SQVTM and CDR2 ANQGSEA. V was pared by 4 bases and J by 3 bases, with 10 bases between. CDR3 residues: CSVGEANYEQYF. Written as DNA, the CDR3 is TGCAGCGTTGGAGAGGCAAACTACGAGCAGTACTTC.

This chain's CDR3 is CATSRDRGQVGTSDSTDTQYF. The CDR3 DNA reads as TGTGCCACCAGCAGAGATAGGGGACAGGTGGGGACTAGTGACAGCACAGATACGCAGTATTTT. The chain recombines TRBV15 with TRBJ2-3; possibly TRBD1 or TRBD2 for D (8 bases each). The germline gives CDR1 LNHNV, CDR2 YYDKDF (reference sequence). Trimming cost V 0 bases and J 0 bases, with 25 bases left between them. CDR3 length: 21 residues.

The V call is TRBV19, the J call TRBJ1-2; the match to TRBD1 covers 7 bases. Germline V CDR1 and CDR2: LNHDA, SQIVND (reference sequence). After removal of 5 bases from V and 8 bases from J, the junction contained 5 bases not matched to a gene. This CDR3 has 12 amino acids. For the CDR3, the DNA is TGTGCCAGTAGTTGGCAGGGGGACGGCTACACCTTC. Translation gives CASSWQGDGYTF. Together with reference TRBV19 and TRBJ1-2, the CDR3 gives the full variable domain: DGGITQSPKYLFRKEGQNVTLSCEQNLNHDAMYWYRQDPGQGLRLIYYSQIVNDFQKGDIAEGYSVSREKKESFPLTVTSAQKNPTAFYLCASSWQGDGYTFGSGTRLTVV.

CDR3 DNA: TGTGCCAGCAGTATCACAGGGGACAACACCGGGGAGCTGTTTTTT. Its translation is CASSITGDNTGELFF. The chain uses TRBV6-8 and TRBJ2-2; 7 bases match TRBD1. V trimming: 5 bases; J trimming: 2 bases; junction bases outside the gene matches: 5. This CDR3 comprises 15 residues. Germline CDR1 is MNHGY and CDR2 is SAAAGT.

This clonotype was observed at least ten times. The chain has TRBV7-2 and TRBJ2-1; 7 nucleotides agree with TRBD2. Germline CDR1 and CDR2: SGHTA and FQGNSA. The junction had 7 bases not matched to a gene; V was cut back by 5 bases and J by 3 bases. The CDR3 spans 15 residues. In nucleotides, the CDR3 is TGTGCCAGCAGCGCCACTAGCGACCTCTACAATGAGCAGTTCTTC. Its protein is CASSATSDLYNEQFF.

This clonotype was observed a handful of times. The CDR3 protein is CASSPPGGPTGELFF. CDR3 sequence (DNA): TGTGCCAGCAGTCCTCCGGGGGGACCCACCGGGGAGCTGTTTTTT. The chain combines TRBV6-2 or TRBV6-3 with TRBJ2-2, with 7 bases fitting TRBD2. V dropped 5 bases and J dropped 4; count of bases not matched to a gene: 7. The germline CDR1 and CDR2 sequences are MNHEY and SVGEGT. The CDR3 covers 15 residues.

This clonotype was picked up many times. V and J are TRBV28 and TRBJ1-6; a possible D gene is TRBD1 (5 bases). CDR1 is MDHEN, CDR2 SYDVKM, per germline. The CDR3 totals 16 residues. Trimming cost V 7 bases and J 0 bases, with 13 bases left between them. The DNA of the CDR3 is TGTGCCAGCAAACTAACAGGAAGCTCCTATAATTCACCCCTCCACTTT. Translated, it gives CASKLTGSSYNSPLHF.

This clonotype was found a few times. The chain combines TRBV9 with TRBJ1-6; possibly TRBD1 for D (5 bases). Germline assignment: CDR1 SGDLS and CDR2 YYNGEE. CDR3 length: 17 amino acids. V was trimmed by 7 bases and J by 6 bases, leaving 23 bases between them. For the CDR3, the DNA is TGTGCCAGCGGAGTCAACCTCGAGGGGATGGGTAATTCACCCCTCCACTTT. Translating gives CASGVNLEGMGNSPLHF.

J is TRBJ1-2 and V is TRBV4-1, with 11 bases that match TRBD1. Germline V gene data show CDR1 as MGHRA and CDR2 as YSYEKL. The junction had 2 bases not matched to a gene; V was cut back by 1 base and J by 1 base. This CDR3 is 16 amino acids long. The CDR3 DNA reads as TGCGCCAGCAGCCAAGGTGGGACAGGGGGTAACTATGGCTACACCTTC. Translated, it gives CASSQGGTGGNYGYTF.

V usage is TRBV4-1 and J usage is TRBJ2-1; 7 nucleotides align to TRBD1. Per the germline V gene, CDR1 is MGHRA and CDR2 is YSYEKL. Trimming cost V 4 bases and J 0 bases; bases outside gene matches: 9. This CDR3 has 17 amino acids. The CDR3 reads CASSLFTGTDSYNEQFF. Here the CDR3 DNA reads TGCGCCAGCAGCCTGTTTACCGGGACAGACTCCTACAATGAGCAGTTCTTC.

This clonotype was seen repeatedly, ten times or more. The gene calls are TRBV9 and TRBJ2-3; D gene ambiguous. CDR1 and CDR2 (germline): SGDLS, YYNGEE. V lost 0 bases and J 3 bases, leaving 5 bases between the germline ends. This CDR3 contains 13 residues. This chain's CDR3 is CASSVARTDTQYF. CDR3 coding DNA: TGTGCCAGCAGCGTAGCGAGAACAGATACGCAGTATTTT.

This clonotype was counted a single time. The chain uses TRBV4-2 and TRBJ2-7; 10 nucleotides line up with TRBD2. Germline values: CDR1 LGHNA, CDR2 YNFKEQ. This CDR3 region has 18 residues. J was trimmed by 3 bases and V by 0 bases; bases with no gene match: 11. Here the CDR3 reads CASSQDSGASGGHYEQYF. CDR3 bases: TGTGCCAGCAGCCAAGACTCAGGGGCTAGCGGGGGCCACTACGAGCAGTACTTC.

This clonotype came up a few times. The chain joins TRBV14 to TRBJ2-7, with D maybe TRBD2 (6 bases). The CDR3 sequence is 15 residues long. Trimming stripped 5 bases from V and 3 bases from J, with 17 bases between. Germline V gene sequence: CDR1 SGHDN, CDR2 FVKESK. The CDR3 DNA is TGTGCCAGCAGCATGTACCTCGGAGGGTTCTACGAGCAGTACTTC. Its translation is CASSMYLGGFYEQYF.